One sample yielded the 11 T cell receptor beta chains listed below, sequenced in a study of human T cells and chemical hapten exposure (dated by TCRdb to about 2021). Receptor amplification or capture employed RACE. TCRdb lists the instrument as NextSeq 500. TCRdb reanalyzed the raw reads on its own, using fastp at Q25 for trimming and MiXCR for clone calling, and kept in-frame beta chains. CDR3 protein duplicates are merged, each entry listing the most common genes and DNA. Here the sample has tens of thousands of distinct CDR3 sequences; about 9.3% occur a single time. The ten top clones hold roughly 1.4% of the sample. In light of the paper, this sample's time point label describes: patch test 1, 2 weeks after DPC sensitization. In light of the paper, this sample's treatment or condition label describes: therapeutic diphenylcyclopropenone sensitization with weekly scalp DPC. The starting material was whole blood, obtained in connection with sensitization to the hapten diphenylcyclopropenone (DPC). The receptors derive from a woman in her 50s with alopecia areata. Some clones in this sample may be carry-over from other donors' samples.

Many counts were recorded for this clonotype. The rearrangement joins TRBV12-3 or TRBV12-4 to TRBJ2-7; D is perhaps TRBD1 or TRBD2 (5 bases each). V was clipped by 1 base and J by 5 bases, with 9 bases between them. The CDR3 extends over 13 amino acids. The CDR3 DNA reads TGTGCCAGCAGTTTAGGGGGGTTCAACGAGCAGTACTTC. Translating gives CASSLGGFNEQYF.

V and J are TRBV20-1 and TRBJ2-1, with 8 positions matching TRBD2. The germline V gene has CDR1 DFQATT and CDR2 SNEGSKA (reference sequence). This CDR3 is 15 amino acids long. Trimming removed 2 bases from V and 1 base from J; junction bases left unmatched: 4. CDR3 residues: CSARSLAGSYNEQFF. In DNA, the CDR3 is TGCAGTGCTAGATCCCTAGCGGGTTCCTACAATGAGCAGTTCTTC.

This clonotype appeared a few times. The J gene is TRBJ2-5, the V gene TRBV20-1; TRBD1 is a possible D gene (5 bases). In germline, CDR1 is DFQATT, CDR2 SNEGSKA (reference sequence). The CDR3 is 14 amino acids. V lost 5 bases to trimming and J lost 2 bases, with 15 bases between them. This CDR3 is CSAEDSPEQETQYF. As DNA, the CDR3 is TGCAGTGCTGAAGACAGTCCCGAACAAGAGACCCAGTACTTC.

The rearrangement links TRBV28 to TRBJ2-5; possibly TRBD1 for D (5 bases). Trimming removed 2 bases at V and 8 bases at J, with 12 bases between. Germline V gives CDR1 MDHEN, CDR2 SYDVKM. This CDR3 comprises 13 residues. This chain's CDR3 is CASSLRQGSTQYF. For the CDR3, the DNA is TGTGCCAGCAGTTTAAGGCAGGGAAGTACCCAGTACTTC.

This clonotype has ten or more counts. This chain links TRBV11-2 with TRBJ2-7; D may be TRBD2 (5 bases). The germline V and J ends were trimmed by 5 bases and 3 bases, with 8 bases remaining between them. The CDR3 length is 12 residues. Germline-derived CDR1 and CDR2 are SGHAT and FQNNGV. The CDR3 is CASSTLGYEQYF. As DNA, the CDR3 is TGTGCCAGCAGCACACTAGGCTACGAGCAGTACTTC.

The sample holds a few counts of this clonotype. The V call is TRBV6-2 or TRBV6-3, the J call TRBJ2-2; tentative D call: TRBD1 (6 bases). V gave up 8 bases and J gave up 5 bases, with 12 bases separating them. The CDR3 sequence is 13 residues long. Looked up from germline, CDR1 is MNHEY and CDR2 is SVGEGT. The CDR3 DNA reads as TGTGCCAGCCGTTGGCAGGGGACCGGGGAGCTGTTTTTT. It translates to CASRWQGTGELFF.

The chain couples TRBV18 to TRBJ2-1; no clear D gene. The germline V gene encodes CDR1 KGHSH and CDR2 LQKENI. The CDR3 consists of 17 residues. V gave up 3 bases and J gave up 0 bases, with 15 bases separating them. The CDR3 coding sequence is TGTGCCAGCTCACCGGACGGACCCGCTATCTCCTACAATGAGCAGTTCTTC. Its protein is CASSPDGPAISYNEQFF.

The chain recombines TRBV29-1 with TRBJ2-7; TRBD2 matches at 8 bases. Looked up from germline, CDR1 is SQVTM and CDR2 is ANQGSEA. Unmatched junction bases numbered 6, after V lost 2 bases and J lost 0 bases. The CDR3 consists of 15 residues. The CDR3 spells CSVETTSAYSYEQYF. CDR3 sequence (DNA): TGCAGCGTTGAAACGACTAGCGCCTACTCCTACGAGCAGTACTTC.

The V and J genes are TRBV11-3 and TRBJ2-1; D uncertain. Germline V gene data show CDR1 as SGHNT and CDR2 as YENEEA. The CDR3 spans 11 residues. The germline V and J ends were trimmed by 3 bases and 8 bases, with 5 bases remaining between them. CDR3 bases: TGTGCCAGCAGCTTCGAGGATGAGCAGTTCTTC. This translates into CASSFEDEQFF.

There are many counts of this clonotype. The J gene is TRBJ1-4, the V gene TRBV4-3; D perhaps matches TRBD1 (5 bases). The CDR3 is 15 amino acids. The germline gives CDR1 LGHNA, CDR2 YSLEER. V shed 0 bases and J shed 10 bases, with 15 bases lying between them. As DNA, the CDR3 is TGCGCCAGCAGCCAAGAGGGGGGGAGTCCGGGAAAACTGTTTTTT. Its translation is CASSQEGGSPGKLFF.

The chain has TRBV12-3 or TRBV12-4 and TRBJ2-1; D may be TRBD2 (5 bases). The CDR3 is made up of 14 amino acids. Trimming left V 1 base short and J 6 bases short, with 10 bases between. The CDR3 DNA is TGTGCCAGCAGTTTAGGCGGGCCAGTCAATGAGCAGTTCTTC. This gives the protein CASSLGGPVNEQFF.